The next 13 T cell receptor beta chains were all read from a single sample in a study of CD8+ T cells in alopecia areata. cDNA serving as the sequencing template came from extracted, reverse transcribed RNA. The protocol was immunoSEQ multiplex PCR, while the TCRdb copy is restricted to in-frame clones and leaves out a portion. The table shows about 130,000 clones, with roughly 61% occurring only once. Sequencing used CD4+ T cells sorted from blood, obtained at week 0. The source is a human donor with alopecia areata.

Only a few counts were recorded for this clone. The CDR3 DNA reads TGTGCCAGCAGTTACACAGGGGTTCCCTCTTACGAGCAGTACTTC. It specifies CASSYTGVPSYEQYF. The chain uses TRBV5-4 and TRBJ2-7; the match to TRBD1 covers 7 bases. CDR3 size: 15 residues. Trimming took 5 bases from V and 4 from J; bases not matched to a gene: 12. Germline CDR1 and CDR2: SGHNT and YYREEE (reference sequence).

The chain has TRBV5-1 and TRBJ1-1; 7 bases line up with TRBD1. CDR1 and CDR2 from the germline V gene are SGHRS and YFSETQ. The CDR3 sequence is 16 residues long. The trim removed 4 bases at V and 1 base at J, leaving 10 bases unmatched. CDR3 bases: TGCGCCAGCAGCAGTAGGGGGACAGTCCCGAACACTGAAGCTTTCTTT. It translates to CASSSRGTVPNTEAFF.

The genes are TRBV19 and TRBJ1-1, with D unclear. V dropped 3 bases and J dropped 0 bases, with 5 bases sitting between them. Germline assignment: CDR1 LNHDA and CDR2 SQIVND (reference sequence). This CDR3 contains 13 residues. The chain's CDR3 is CASSMGLNTEAFF. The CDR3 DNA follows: TGTGCCAGTAGTATGGGCTTGAACACTGAAGCTTTCTTT.

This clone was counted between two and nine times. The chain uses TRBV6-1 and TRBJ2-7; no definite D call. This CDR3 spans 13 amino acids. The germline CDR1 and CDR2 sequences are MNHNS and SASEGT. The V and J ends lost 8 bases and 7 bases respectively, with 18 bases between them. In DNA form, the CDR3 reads TGTGCCAGCGGGAACCTCGGTGGTCGGGAGCAGTACTTC. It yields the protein CASGNLGGREQYF.

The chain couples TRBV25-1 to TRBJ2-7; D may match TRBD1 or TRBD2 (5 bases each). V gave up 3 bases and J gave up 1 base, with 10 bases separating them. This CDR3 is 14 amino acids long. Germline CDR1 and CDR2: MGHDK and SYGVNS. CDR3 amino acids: CASSEEDISYEQYF. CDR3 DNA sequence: TGTGCCAGCAGTGAGGAGGACATTTCCTACGAGCAGTACTTC.

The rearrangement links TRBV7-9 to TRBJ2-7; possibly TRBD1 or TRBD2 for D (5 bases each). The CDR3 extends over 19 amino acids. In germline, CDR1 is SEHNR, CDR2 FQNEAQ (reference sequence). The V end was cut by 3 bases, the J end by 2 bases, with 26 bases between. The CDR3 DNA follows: TGTGCCAGCAGCTTGAGAGGGGAAGGGATCGCTCATACTACCTACGAGCAGTACTTC. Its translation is CASSLRGEGIAHTTYEQYF.

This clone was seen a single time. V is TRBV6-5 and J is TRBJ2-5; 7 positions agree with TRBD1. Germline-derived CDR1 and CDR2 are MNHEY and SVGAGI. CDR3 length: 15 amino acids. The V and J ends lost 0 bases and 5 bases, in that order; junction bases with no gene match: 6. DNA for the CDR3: TGTGCCAGCAGTTACTCTAGGGGGCGGGTCGAGACCCAGTACTTC. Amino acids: CASSYSRGRVETQYF.

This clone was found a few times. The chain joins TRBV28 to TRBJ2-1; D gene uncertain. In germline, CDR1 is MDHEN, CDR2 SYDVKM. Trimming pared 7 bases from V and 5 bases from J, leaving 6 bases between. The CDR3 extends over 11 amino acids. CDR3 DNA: TGTGCCAGCACTAGGGACAATGAGCAGTTCTTC. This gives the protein CASTRDNEQFF.

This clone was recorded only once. This chain's CDR3 is CASSESRYLMAGTF. The DNA for the CDR3 is TGTGCCAGCAGTGAAAGCAGGTACCTTATGGCTGGCACCTTC. The V and J genes are TRBV2 and TRBJ1-2, with D unresolved. The CDR3 sequence is 14 residues long. Germline V gene lookup returns CDR1 SNHLY and CDR2 FYNNEI. V was clipped by 2 bases and J by 13 bases, with 20 bases between them.

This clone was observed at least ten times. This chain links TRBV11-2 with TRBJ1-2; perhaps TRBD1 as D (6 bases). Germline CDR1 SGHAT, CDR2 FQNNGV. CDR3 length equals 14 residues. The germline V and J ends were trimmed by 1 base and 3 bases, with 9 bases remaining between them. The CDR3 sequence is CASSLGGGDYGYTF. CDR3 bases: TGTGCCAGCAGCTTAGGTGGGGGCGACTATGGCTACACCTTC. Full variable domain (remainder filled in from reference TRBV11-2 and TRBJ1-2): EAGVAQSPRYKIIEKRQSVAFWCNPISGHATLYWYQQILGQGPKLLIQFQNNGVVDDSQLPKDRFSAERLKGVDSTLKIQPAKLEDSAVYLCASSLGGGDYGYTFGSGTRLTVV.

Here the CDR3 DNA reads TGTGCCAGCAGCTTAAAGTCCACCGGGGAGCTGTTTTTT. Amino acids: CASSLKSTGELFF. V is TRBV7-8 and J is TRBJ2-2; D is unclear. This CDR3 has 13 amino acids. Between the trimmed V and J ends, which lost 2 bases and 4 bases, there was a span of 5 bases. CDR1 is SGHVS, CDR2 FQNEAQ, per germline.

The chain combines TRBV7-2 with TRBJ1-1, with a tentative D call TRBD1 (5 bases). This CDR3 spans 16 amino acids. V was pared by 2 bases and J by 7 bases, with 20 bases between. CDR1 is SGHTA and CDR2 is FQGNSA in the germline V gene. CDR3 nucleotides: TGTGCCAGCAGCTTATTGGGTCTCGGGAGGCAGGGTGAAGCTTTCTTT. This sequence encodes CASSLLGLGRQGEAFF. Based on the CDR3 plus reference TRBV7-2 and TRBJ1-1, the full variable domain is GAGVSQSPSNKVTEKGKDVELRCDPISGHTALYWYRQSLGQGLEFLIYFQGNSAPDKSGLPSDRFSAERTGGSVSTLTIQRTQQEDSAVYLCASSLLGLGRQGEAFFGQGTRLTVV.

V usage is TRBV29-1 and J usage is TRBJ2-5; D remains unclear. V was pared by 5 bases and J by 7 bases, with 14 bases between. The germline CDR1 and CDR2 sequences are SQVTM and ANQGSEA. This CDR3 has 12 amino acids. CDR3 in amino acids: CSVRSGEGTQYF. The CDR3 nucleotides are TGCAGCGTTAGGAGTGGGGAAGGGACCCAGTACTTC.